This TCR beta chain was recovered during a study of blood T cell repertoires in COVID-19 (dated by TCRdb to the early 2020s). The study in broad terms: ImmuneRACE Cohort 3 recovered participants were defined by two consecutive negative NP/OP PCR tests, healthcare professional clearance, or symptom resolution. Samples came from the ongoing ImmuneRACE study (first 160 participants) plus 1,254 subjects from 6 global collaborators. Samples covering the acute and convalescent phases of COVID-19 were provided by collaborators in the United States, Italy and Spain. The repertoires were released in a freely available public database intended as a resource for research on the immune response to SARS-CoV-2. The prospective study material was composed of cDNA or gDNA derived from T cells, B-cell-depleted T cells, or PBMCs. Nearly every sample came with metadata listing a de-identified subject ID, COVID-19 status, age in years and sex. Deeply sampled blood TCRbeta repertoires from subjects exposed to, actively infected with, or recovered from COVID-19 were included in the dataset. Where available, HLA class I and class II types were obtained from metadata supplied by the sample provider rather than from assay-based typing. Results the study describes overall, beyond this receptor: The quantity of clinical and demographic metadata differed by source and by participant and was supplied without curation.

In the case of this clone: Its antigen is currently not known. The sample holds no much larger clone one base away, and base qualities are not on file.

TCRbeta CDR3 regions were amplified from genomic DNA using the immunoSEQ Assay, a bias-controlled multiplex PCR. On the study's bioinformatics: Within the assay, amplification of reference gene primers was used to estimate how many nucleated cells each sample contained. To quantify the absolute abundance of each unique TCRbeta CDR3 rearrangement, sequence reads were collapsed and filtered. Productive Simpson clonality was computed per sample as the square root of Simpson's diversity index over productive rearrangements. TCRdb obtained this table from immuneACCESS and retained in-frame rearrangements with V and J assigned. These tables miss some clones; where compared with another copy, unresolved V genes account for less than half of the shortfall, and the remainder is unexplained. That table gives V, J and clone size, and the DNA gave D and trimming. For this sample there are under 300,000 clones; 88% appear just once. 2% to 2.5% of the sample rests with the top ten.

In the prospective study, participants were about 18 to 90 years old, resided in 25 or so geographic areas of the United States, and were enrolled through a virtual design. To assign participants to cohorts, the prospective study relied on clinical history that participants themselves reported in a screening survey and a study questionnaire. In the prospective study, mobile phlebotomists collected whole blood, serum and a nasopharyngeal or oropharyngeal swab from each participant. Prospective study participants could optionally give additional blood draws and questionnaires over an approximately 2-month period. Before DNA extraction, blood samples from the prospective study were shipped at room temperature or frozen. Reading from cysteine to phenylalanine, the CDR3 counts 14 amino acids. The entry retains the CDR3 DNA only, 42 bases that are in frame from base 1. V loses 4 bases at its end and J loses 2 bases; junction bases beyond the gene matches: 3. The germline V gene gives CDR1 as SGHTA and CDR2 as FQGTGA.

Sequenced: PBMCs or T cells enriched from blood (not recorded which). This sequence was found in a woman aged 55 to 70 in a cohort exposed to, infected with or recovered from COVID-19 (not recorded which). The sequence is built from TRBV7-3 and TRBJ2-3; TRBD1 agrees with 7 junctional bases. The CDR3 protein is CASSSRGITDTQYF. The sequenced DNA: TGTGCCAGCAGCTCCAGGGGGATCACAGATACGCAGTATTTT.